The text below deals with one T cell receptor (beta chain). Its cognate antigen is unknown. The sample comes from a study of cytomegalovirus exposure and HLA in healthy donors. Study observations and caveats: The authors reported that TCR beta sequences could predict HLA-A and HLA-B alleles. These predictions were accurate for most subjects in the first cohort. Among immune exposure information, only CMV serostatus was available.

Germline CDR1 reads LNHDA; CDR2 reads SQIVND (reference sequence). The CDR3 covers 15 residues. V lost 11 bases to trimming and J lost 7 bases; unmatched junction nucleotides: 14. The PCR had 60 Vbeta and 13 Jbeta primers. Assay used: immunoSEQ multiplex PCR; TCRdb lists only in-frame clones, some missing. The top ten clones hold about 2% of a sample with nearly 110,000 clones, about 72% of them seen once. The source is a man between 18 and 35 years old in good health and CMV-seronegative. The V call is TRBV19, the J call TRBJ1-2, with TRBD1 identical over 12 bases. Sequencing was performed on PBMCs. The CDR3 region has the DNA TGTGCCTGCGCGGGGACAGGGGGCGCCCCGGGTGGCTACACCTTC. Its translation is CACAGTGGAPGGYTF.